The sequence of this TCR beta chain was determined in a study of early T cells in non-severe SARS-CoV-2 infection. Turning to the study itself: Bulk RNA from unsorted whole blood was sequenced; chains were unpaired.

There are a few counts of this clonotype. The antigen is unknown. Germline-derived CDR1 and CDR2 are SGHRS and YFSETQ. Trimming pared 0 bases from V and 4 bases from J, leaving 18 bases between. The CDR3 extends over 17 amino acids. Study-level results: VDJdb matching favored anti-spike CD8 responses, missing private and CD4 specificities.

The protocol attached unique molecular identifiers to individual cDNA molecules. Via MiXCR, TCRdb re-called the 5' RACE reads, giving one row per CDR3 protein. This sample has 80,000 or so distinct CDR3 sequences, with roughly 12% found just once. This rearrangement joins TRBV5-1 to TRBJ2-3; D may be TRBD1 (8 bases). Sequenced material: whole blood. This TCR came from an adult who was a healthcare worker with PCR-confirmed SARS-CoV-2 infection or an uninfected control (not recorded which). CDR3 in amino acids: CASSLAGGGQGPDTQYF. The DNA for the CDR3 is TGCGCCAGCAGCTTGGCGGGGGGAGGACAGGGACCAGATACGCAGTATTTT.